The clone carrying this T cell receptor (beta chain) was seen a handful of times. Its specificity is unknown. The V end lost 2 bases, the J end lost 4 bases, and 6 bases lay between the germline ends. The CDR3 covers 13 residues. Germline V gene lookup returns CDR1 KGHSH and CDR2 LQKENI. These data originate in a study of long-term antiretroviral therapy in people with HIV. Investigators performed immunoSEQ version v3.0 at survey level. Clones were read by immunoSEQ multiplex PCR, and TCRdb kept only the in-frame ones, dropping some. The sample contains roughly 13,000 clones, around 77% of which appear only once. The study, taken as a whole, reports: When set beside controls, HIV repertoires had CDR3 length ranges that were narrower. Post-ART, diversity grew, though it stayed under transplant donor control levels.

The starting material was unsorted PBMCs, obtained 1.3 years after starting antiretroviral therapy. The chain has TRBV18 and TRBJ1-5; D gene ambiguous. This clonotype was sampled from a woman aged 18-30 years with HIV. DNA of the CDR3: TGTGCCAGCTCACCAGGCAGGAATCAGCCCCAGCATTTT. Translating gives CASSPGRNQPQHF.